What follows describes a single T cell receptor (beta chain). As yet, its antigen is unknown. These data belong to a study of identical twins. TCRdb redid the calling of the 5' RACE reads with MiXCR, one entry per CDR3 protein. This table has about 1.7 million distinct CDR3 sequences, around a third appearing once. Study results and limitations: Fewer insertions marked abundant cord blood beta clonotypes; young adult naive trended weakly, memory not at all. Invariant MAIT and iNKT cells are populations that could partly confound zero-insertion analyses.

Trimming took off 5 bases at V and 1 base at J, with 14 bases between the two ends. The V gene's germline CDR1 is SGHTA and CDR2 FQGNSA. The CDR3 loop spans 15 amino acids. The chain links TRBV7-2 to TRBJ1-1; TRBD1 is a possible D gene (5 bases). Input material: cord blood. The receptor's source is a newborn girl in good health. Here the CDR3 DNA reads TGTGCCAGCAGCCTCAACCAGGGTAGGAACACTGAAGCTTTCTTT. It yields the protein CASSLNQGRNTEAFF. Combining the CDR3 with reference TRBV7-2 and TRBJ1-1 gives the whole variable domain GAGVSQSPSNKVTEKGKDVELRCDPISGHTALYWYRQSLGQGLEFLIYFQGNSAPDKSGLPSDRFSAERTGGSVSTLTIQRTQQEDSAVYLCASSLNQGRNTEAFFGQGTRLTVV.